This T cell receptor (beta chain) was captured by sequencing in a study of cytomegalovirus exposure and HLA in healthy donors. Notes on the study in general: Later findings reportedly placed an Asian-associated ancestry cluster below the approximately 670-donor mean for N-insertions. By a later analysis, the bulk of CMV-associated TCR beta chains appeared HLA-restricted. The productive fraction for most TCR beta V segments was about 87% or about 30% in an earlier analysis. Three CMV-associated chains proved CMV antigen-specific in vitro.

V shed 6 bases and J 4 bases; nucleotides not matched to a gene: 10. This CDR3 spans 15 amino acids. In germline, CDR1 is MNHNS, CDR2 SASEGT. Comments on this clone: Its cognate antigen is unknown.

It was with 60 Vbeta and 13 Jbeta primers that the PCR ran. The method was immunoSEQ multiplex PCR; TCRdb's version includes in-frame clones alone and lacks a portion of them. This repertoire comprises under 200,000 clones; its ten largest clones make up approximately 6.9%. The rearrangement links TRBV6-1 to TRBJ1-1; TRBD1 matches 8 bases. Source material: PBMCs. The TCR originated in a man in his thirties or forties in good health and CMV-seronegative. CDR3 loop: CASRNPIRGLTEAFF. The CDR3 nucleotides are TGTGCCAGCAGAAACCCGATCAGGGGGCTCACTGAAGCTTTCTTT.